This TCR beta chain is from a study of cytomegalovirus exposure and HLA in healthy donors (dated by TCRdb to the late 2010s). General notes on the study: According to an earlier analysis of 550 to 750 of the donors, some 180 million T cells yielded over 90 million unique TCR beta sequences and 276 Gb of sequence data. About 300 gigabases of sequencing data and around 88 million unique TCR sequences made up an early release that covered approximately 620 HLA-typed donors. The genetic ancestry cluster associated with self-reported Caucasian donors included 81% of the 398 genotyped donors. The aim of the study was to test whether cataloging public T cell receptors could identify signatures of past pathogen exposure. The T cell repertoires of roughly 660 subjects were profiled by immunosequencing and related to cytomegalovirus serostatus. In addition to the first cohort of roughly 700 subjects, a separate validation cohort of approximately 130 different subjects was used. High-throughput TCR immunosequencing, statistical association of individual TCRs with disease status, and machine learning were combined to predict cytomegalovirus infection status. In a later analysis, previously published TCR beta repertoires from 500 to 750 donors were re-analyzed and high-resolution HLA genotyping was added so that TCR occurrence patterns could be studied. Rather than using new phenotypic data, the later analysis identified candidate immune exposures from TCR beta sequences and from how often those sequences occurred across donors. In an earlier analysis of roughly 540 of the donors, high-throughput TCR beta sequencing was used to judge whether each TCR beta V gene segment behaved as functional or pseudogenic. Donor age, sex, ethnicity and CMV serostatus were collected together with the repertoire data. Genome-wide SNP genotypes for about 55% of the roughly 670 donors were used in a later genetic analysis, which treated that subset as a discovery cohort. All discovery cohort repertoires had been generated on a single sequencing platform. Both class I and class II loci were covered by HLA typing, at four-digit resolution. Typing coverage differed by locus: A, B, C, DRB1 and DQB1 were typed in about 629-630 donors, DQA1 in 500 to 550, DPA1 in some 610, and DPB1 in 400 to 490. Roughly five DR-DQ haplotypes were treated as single units for association and clustering because of strong linkage in the cohort. Across roughly 420 genotyped donors of the cohort, an average of approximately 240,000 unique TCR beta nucleotide sequences per donor were sequenced, and around 19% of those sequences were non-productive.

Counted from cysteine to phenylalanine, this CDR3 has 16 amino acids. Kept here is only the CDR3 DNA, which spans 48 bases and is read in frame from base 1. Trimmed from V: 2 bases; trimmed from J: 7 bases; junction bases lacking a gene match: 8. Per the germline V gene, KGHSH is the CDR1 and LQKENI is the CDR2. The cohort was made up of 500 to 850 healthy bone marrow donors. At the time of sampling, all cohort members were nominally healthy, though unrecorded immune exposures were likely present. The donor was CMV seropositive and belonged to the group of around 300 seropositive cohort members. Each donor provided a peripheral blood sample, and peripheral blood mononuclear cells were used for TCR beta sequencing. The Qiagen DNeasy Blood Extraction Kit was used to extract genomic DNA from the blood cell samples. Library preparation was by the immunoSEQ multiplex PCR assay. The multiplex PCR relied on a mix of 60 forward primers for TCR Vbeta segments and 13 reverse primers for TCR Jbeta segments. A multiplex PCR assay on genomic DNA amplified the CDR3 region of rearranged TCR beta genes. The amplified TCR beta libraries were sequenced on the Illumina HiSeq System as 87-base-pair reads. Per the source publication's procedure: Across the 666 repertoires, a later analysis counted roughly 84 million unique TCR beta chains, 9.5 million to 13 million of which were shared by at least two donors. A nearest-neighbor algorithm error-corrected the raw reads and collapsed the reads into unique sequences, merging closely related sequences to remove PCR and sequencing errors. Alignment of CDR3 sequences to IMGT reference sequences was used to assign V, D and J gene segments. For a sequence to be retained, at least a six-nucleotide match to both a V gene segment and a J gene segment was required. A rearrangement was called productive if the CDR3 had no stop codons and remained in frame with V and J, and every other rearrangement was called non-productive. CDR3 was defined according to IMGT convention as the region running from the second conserved V-encoded cysteine to the conserved J-encoded phenylalanine. The earlier analysis of approximately 590 of the donors excluded any sequence lacking an unambiguous match to a single V gene segment. An earlier analysis of 500 to 700 of the donors classified V segments as functional when productive rearrangements were above 56.7% and as segregating when the standard deviation between donors was above 5%. A statistical classification framework was built to diagnose cytomegalovirus status from the catalog of TCR beta chain sequences. In a later analysis, V and J genes were assigned by comparing TCR nucleotide sequences against IMGT/GENE-DB human TR gene sequences. The TCRdist pipeline was used in a later analysis to assign CDR3 sequences and most-parsimonious VDJ recombination scenarios. A later analysis defined each TCR beta chain by its CDR3 amino acid sequence plus V-gene family, and excluded reads lacking a unique V-gene family. To address suspected cross-contamination and a sequencing artifact, a later analysis removed under 600 highly shared, low-generation-probability nucleotide sequences. A later analysis calculated a clonal expansion index for each public chain from normalized within-repertoire ranks of inferred template counts. In a later analysis, generation probabilities were computed with a VDJ recombination model fitted to out-of-frame rearrangements, and the resulting probabilities were checked against IGoR. In a later analysis, hypergeometric tests were used to score TCR-TCR, TCR-HLA and TCR-CMV co-occurrence, with a repertoire-size bias correction applied to TCR pairs. A later analysis estimated false discovery rates by permuting HLA or CMV assignments 20 times. In a later analysis, co-occurring TCRs were grouped using DBSCAN, and TCRdist sequence similarity was added for clustering within HLA-allele-positive subsets. For co-occurrence clustering, repertoires with fewer than 30,000 or more than 120,000 public chains were excluded, along with a handful of repertoires with anomalous nucleotide sharing. Sourced from immuneACCESS, this table was stored by TCRdb with only in-frame sequences that have V and J called. A share of the clones is absent; for the studies checked, an unresolved V gene accounts for under half, and the remainder has no known explanation. Clonal size and the V and J genes are those of that table, whereas D and trimming came from the DNA. In this sample the table shows under 200,000 clones, roughly 80% of which occur a single time. 7% of the sample is held by the ten biggest clonotypes.

General study outcomes and caveats: A further reported finding was that TCR beta sequences accurately predicted the HLA-A and HLA-B alleles for most subjects in the first cohort. It was suggested by the authors that the approach could potentially be generalized to other disease states and immunological phenotypes. In both the original and validation cohorts, the classifier was reported to diagnose cytomegalovirus status with high specificity and sensitivity. The study gave a list of some 150 TCR beta chains associated with cytomegalovirus. V-gene and J-gene trimming of TCR beta chains was associated with a missense DCLRE1C variant in a later genetic analysis, and the association was replicated in an independent cohort. In a later genetic analysis, fewer N-insertions in productive TCRs were reported among donors in an Asian-associated ancestry cluster than the roughly 640-donor mean. Roughly uniform sequencing depth across donors was assumed in presence/absence analyses, although this assumption may not hold. Most TCR sequences were observed very rarely across donors, whereas some public TCRs were present in many individuals. In this cohort, only TCR beta chains were sequenced, and detectable features were limited by the absence of alpha or paired-chain data. For the cohort, immune exposure information was limited to CMV serostatus. Because counts were too low, about 18 rarely observed V segments, including chromosome 9 orphons, were excluded from the earlier analysis of under 650 of the donors. A few of the identified cytomegalovirus-associated TCR beta chains were confirmed in vitro to be specific for cytomegalovirus antigens. When HLA alleles, especially DR and DQ, strongly co-occurred, TCR associations were difficult to assign to individual alleles. Several of the top co-occurrence clusters appeared to be linked to parvovirus B19, influenza, CMV and Epstein-Barr virus, according to a later analysis. An earlier analysis of 450 to 750 of the donors showed that most TCR beta V segments appeared in productive rearrangements either about 87% or about 30% of the time, which broadly matched IMGT annotations. The sequencing pipeline was judged likely to have produced a cluster of highly shared sequence variants as a technical artifact. Specific HLA alleles were associated with some 15,000 TCR beta sequences at a false discovery rate of 0.05 in a later analysis. A later analysis found that HLA-associated TCR beta chains were more clonally expanded and had lower generation probabilities than equally common non-associated chains. Some IMGT-functional V segments, including TRBV6-2 and TRBV6-3, could not be told apart with the 87-base-pair reads, so those segments were excluded. Because some donors lacked HLA typing at each locus, the association tests relied only on the typed subset. According to a later analysis, most CMV-associated TCR beta chains appeared to be HLA-restricted, and the HLA associations seemed to be driven largely by CMV exposure. According to a later analysis, TCR association rates differed among HLA loci, with DRB1 alleles showing the most associated TCRs and HLA-C alleles showing the fewest. Correlated functional status among segregating V segments might be attributable to linkage disequilibrium, but an unknown experimental factor could not be ruled out.

Remarks on this clone: No antigen is known for it. It has no much larger one-base neighbor in the sample; base qualities were not kept.

The receptor was derived from a woman between 25 and 40 years old in good health and CMV-seropositive. Sequenced input: PBMCs. The chain links TRBV18 with TRBJ1-6, with TRBD1 matching 7 junction bases. In nucleotide form, the sequence is TGTGCCAGCTCACCAGTCCCAGGGGGATCAAATTCACCCCTCCACTTT. The resulting protein is CASSPVPGGSNSPLHF.